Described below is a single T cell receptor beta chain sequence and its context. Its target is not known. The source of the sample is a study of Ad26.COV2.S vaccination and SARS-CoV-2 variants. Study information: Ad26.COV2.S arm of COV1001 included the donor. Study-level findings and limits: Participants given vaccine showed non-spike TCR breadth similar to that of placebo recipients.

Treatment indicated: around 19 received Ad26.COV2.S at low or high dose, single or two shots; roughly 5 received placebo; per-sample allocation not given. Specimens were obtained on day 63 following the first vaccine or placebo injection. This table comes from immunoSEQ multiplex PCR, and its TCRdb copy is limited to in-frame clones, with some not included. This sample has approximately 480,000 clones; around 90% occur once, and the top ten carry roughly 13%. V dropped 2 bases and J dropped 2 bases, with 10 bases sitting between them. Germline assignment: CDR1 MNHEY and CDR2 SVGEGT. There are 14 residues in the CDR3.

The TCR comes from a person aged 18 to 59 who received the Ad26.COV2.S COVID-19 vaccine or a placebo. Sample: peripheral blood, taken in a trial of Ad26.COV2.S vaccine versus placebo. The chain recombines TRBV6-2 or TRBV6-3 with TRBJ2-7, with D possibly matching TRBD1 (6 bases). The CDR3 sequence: CASSYPRGAYEQYF. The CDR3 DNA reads TGTGCCAGCAGTTACCCCAGGGGCGCCTACGAGCAGTACTTC.